These T cell receptor beta chains were read from a single sample in a study of lymphopenia after photon versus proton radiotherapy. Sequenced by immunoSEQ multiplex PCR; TCRdb stores in-frame clones only, minus some. Found here are approximately 15,000 clones, about 79% of them singletons; the top ten hold 25% to 30%. The starting material was peripheral blood, obtained from a patient treated with photon-based radiotherapy. These receptors all stem from a man between 45 and 60 years old with gastric cancer. CDR3s include the opening cysteine and the closing phenylalanine or tryptophan. D genes are given only for firm matches. Where a row states a size, it is once, few, many or the class of an expanded clone; other rows omit it.

J gene: TRBJ2-7
clone size: -
V gene: TRBV4-3
D gene: TRBD2
CDR3 protein: CASSQDRGGVEEQYF
CDR3 DNA: TGCGCCAGCAGCCAAGATCGGGGGGGAGTCGAGGAGCAGTACTTC

J gene: TRBJ1-1
clone size: -
V gene: TRBV18
D gene: -
CDR3 protein: CASGRQTNTEAFF
CDR3 DNA: TGTGCCAGCGGCAGACAGACTAACACTGAAGCTTTCTTT

J gene: TRBJ1-2
clone size: -
V gene: TRBV6-6
D gene: -
CDR3 protein: CASRPDSTEGYTF
CDR3 DNA: TGTGCCAGCAGACCCGACTCCACGGAGGGCTACACCTTC

J gene: TRBJ2-1
clone size: -
V gene: TRBV7-2
D gene: -
CDR3 protein: CASSLDRTDEQFF
CDR3 DNA: TGTGCCAGCAGCTTGGACAGAACGGACGAGCAGTTCTTC

J gene: TRBJ2-1
clone size: -
V gene: TRBV30
D gene: -
CDR3 protein: CAWTLRERSSYNEQFF
CDR3 DNA: TGTGCCTGGACCCTAAGGGAGCGGAGCTCCTACAATGAGCAGTTCTTC

J gene: TRBJ1-6
clone size: -
V gene: TRBV6-1
D gene: -
CDR3 protein: CASSSSEEGSPLHF
CDR3 DNA: TGTGCCAGCAGTTCCTCCGAGGAGGGGTCACCCCTCCACTTT

J gene: TRBJ2-7
clone size: -
V gene: TRBV12-5
D gene: -
CDR3 protein: CASGLAPGHRSYEQYF
CDR3 DNA: TGTGCTAGTGGTTTGGCCCCGGGACACCGCTCCTACGAGCAGTACTTC

J gene: TRBJ1-2
clone size: -
V gene: TRBV13
D gene: -
CDR3 protein: CASSFGPYGYTF
CDR3 DNA: TGTGCCAGCAGCTTTGGGCCCTATGGCTACACCTTC

J gene: TRBJ2-7
clone size: -
V gene: TRBV5-6
D gene: -
CDR3 protein: CASSWPGLYEQYF
CDR3 DNA: TGTGCCAGCAGCTGGCCAGGGCTCTACGAGCAGTACTTC

J gene: TRBJ1-2
clone size: once
V gene: TRBV19
D gene: -
CDR3 protein: CASSPLTVGELYGYTF
CDR3 DNA: TGTGCCAGTAGCCCATTGACAGTCGGGGAACTATATGGCTACACCTTC

J gene: TRBJ1-1
clone size: -
V gene: TRBV7-8
D gene: -
CDR3 protein: CASSFAGTLNTEAFF
CDR3 DNA: TGTGCCAGCAGCTTTGCCGGGACCTTGAACACTGAAGCTTTCTTT

J gene: TRBJ1-1
clone size: -
V gene: TRBV19
D gene: -
CDR3 protein: CASSLGHLPGEAFF
CDR3 DNA: TGTGCCAGTAGTTTGGGACATCTTCCAGGTGAAGCTTTCTTT

J gene: TRBJ1-1
clone size: -
V gene: TRBV5-1
D gene: -
CDR3 protein: CASRWEQGSNTEAFF
CDR3 DNA: TGCGCCAGCAGGTGGGAACAGGGTTCGAACACTGAAGCTTTCTTT

J gene: TRBJ2-3
clone size: -
V gene: TRBV19
D gene: TRBD2
CDR3 protein: CASSPGAGGPADTQYF
CDR3 DNA: TGTGCCAGTAGTCCCGGAGCGGGGGGGCCGGCAGATACGCAGTATTTT

J gene: TRBJ1-2
clone size: once
V gene: TRBV20-1
D gene: -
CDR3 protein: CSATGHYGYTF
CDR3 DNA: TGCAGTGCTACCGGACATTATGGCTACACCTTC

J gene: TRBJ2-2
clone size: -
V gene: TRBV7-2
D gene: -
CDR3 protein: CASSLGGSKLELFF
CDR3 DNA: TGTGCCAGCAGCTTAGGGGGTTCCAAATTGGAGCTGTTTTTT

J gene: TRBJ2-3
clone size: -
V gene: TRBV18
D gene: -
CDR3 protein: CASSLRDVTDTQYF
CDR3 DNA: TGTGCCAGCTCACTACGGGACGTCACAGATACGCAGTATTTT

J gene: TRBJ2-3
clone size: -
V gene: TRBV7-2
D gene: TRBD2
CDR3 protein: CASSLVALSGGRTDTQYF
CDR3 DNA: TGTGCCAGCAGCTTAGTGGCTTTAAGCGGGGGGCGAACAGATACGCAGTATTTT

J gene: TRBJ2-6
clone size: -
V gene: TRBV29-1
D gene: -
CDR3 protein: CSVAGELTGANVLTF
CDR3 DNA: TGCAGCGTTGCGGGGGAACTTACTGGGGCCAACGTCCTGACTTTC

J gene: TRBJ2-1
clone size: -
V gene: TRBV11-2
D gene: -
CDR3 protein: CASSLDANIAYPYNEQFF
CDR3 DNA: TGTGCCAGCAGCTTAGACGCTAATATAGCGTATCCGTACAATGAGCAGTTCTTC

J gene: TRBJ2-2
clone size: few
V gene: TRBV7-8
D gene: -
CDR3 protein: CASSFGSNTGELFF
CDR3 DNA: TGTGCCAGCAGCTTCGGGTCGAACACCGGGGAGCTGTTTTTT

J gene: TRBJ2-7
clone size: -
V gene: TRBV2
D gene: -
CDR3 protein: CASSESRTASRYEQYF
CDR3 DNA: TGTGCCAGCAGTGAAAGCAGGACGGCCTCCCGATACGAGCAGTACTTC

J gene: TRBJ2-6
clone size: -
V gene: TRBV27
D gene: -
CDR3 protein: CASSPRRLQSRANVLTF
CDR3 DNA: TGTGCCAGCAGTCCGAGGAGGCTACAAAGTCGGGCCAACGTCCTGACTTTC

J gene: TRBJ1-1
clone size: -
V gene: TRBV30
D gene: -
CDR3 protein: CAWSTQGTEAFF
CDR3 DNA: TGTGCCTGGAGTACACAGGGTACTGAAGCTTTCTTT